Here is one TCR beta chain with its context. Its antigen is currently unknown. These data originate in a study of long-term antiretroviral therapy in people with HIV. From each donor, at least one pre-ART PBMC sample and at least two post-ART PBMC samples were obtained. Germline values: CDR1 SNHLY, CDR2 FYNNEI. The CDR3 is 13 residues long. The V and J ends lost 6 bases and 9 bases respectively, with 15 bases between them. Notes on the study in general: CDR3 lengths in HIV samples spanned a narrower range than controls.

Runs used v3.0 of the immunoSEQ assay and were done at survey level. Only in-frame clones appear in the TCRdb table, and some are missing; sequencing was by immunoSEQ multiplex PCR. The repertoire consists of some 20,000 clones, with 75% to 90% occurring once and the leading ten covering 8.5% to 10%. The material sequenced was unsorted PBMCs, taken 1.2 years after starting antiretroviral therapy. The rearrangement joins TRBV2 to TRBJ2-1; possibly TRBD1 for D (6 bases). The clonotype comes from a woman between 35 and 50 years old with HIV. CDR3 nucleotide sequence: TGTGCCAGCAGGGCCGGGACACAGGGTGAGCAGTTCTTC. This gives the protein CASRAGTQGEQFF.